This TCR beta chain is drawn from a study of blood T cell repertoires in COVID-19. In the study overall: The origin of the acute and convalescent COVID-19 samples was the United States, Italy and Spain.

In the source study's methods: Nucleated cell counts were estimated from reference gene primer amplification. Measured with immunoSEQ multiplex PCR; TCRdb has only the in-frame clones, and not every one. That table gives V, J and clone size, and the DNA gave D and trimming. Of about 200,000 clones in the sample, roughly 80% were seen once. This CDR3 region has 16 residues. Germline V CDR1 and CDR2: MDHEN, SYDVKM. V was pared by 5 bases and J by 1 base, with 6 bases of the junction left unmatched. The chain carries TRBV28 and TRBJ1-2, with 11 bases identical to TRBD1. Sequencing was done on a sample of peripheral blood. The sequence was obtained from a woman aged 80 or older with acute or convalescent COVID-19. Written as DNA, the CDR3 is TGTGCCAGCAGTCCTTCGGGACAGGGGGATAACTATGGCTACACCTTC. Encoded protein: CASSPSGQGDNYGYTF.